These T cell receptor beta chains were read from a single sample in a study of blood T cell repertoires in COVID-19. Produced via immunoSEQ multiplex PCR; TCRdb's table is partial and in-frame only. The top ten hold roughly 3.1% of the sample, which has fewer than 300,000 clones, approximately 82% seen once. Material for sequencing was peripheral blood. The receptor set was obtained from a woman aged 18-29 years with acute or convalescent COVID-19. CDR3s include the opening cysteine and the closing phenylalanine or tryptophan. D genes are given only for firm matches. A clone size is listed for some rows: how often the clone was seen (once, few, many), or a class if it is expanded.

-	TRBD1	16	TRBV18	TRBJ1-2	CASSPFGQGGNYGYTF	TGTGCCAGCTCACCATTCGGACAGGGCGGAAACTATGGCTACACCTTC
few	TRBD1	13	TRBV6-2/TRBV6-3	TRBJ2-7	CASSLGQGVEQYF	TGTGCCAGCAGTTTGGGACAGGGTGTCGAGCAGTACTTC
-	-	13	TRBV19	TRBJ2-7	CASSTRVEGEQYF	TGTGCCAGTAGTACACGGGTCGAAGGAGAGCAGTACTTC
-	-	14	TRBV11-2	TRBJ1-2	CASSQTITNYGYTF	TGTGCCAGCAGCCAGACAATAACTAACTATGGCTACACCTTC
-	TRBD1	16	TRBV6-6	TRBJ1-5	CASSYPGTGANQPQHF	TGTGCCAGCAGTTACCCCGGGACAGGGGCCAATCAGCCCCAGCATTTT
once	TRBD2	13	TRBV12-3/TRBV12-4	TRBJ2-3	CASSLPDQRELDF	TGTGCCAGCAGTTTACCCGATCAGCGGGAGCTGGATTTT
-	-	15	TRBV7-9	TRBJ2-5	CASSLGPGIGETQYF	TGTGCCAGCAGCTTAGGTCCGGGTATTGGGGAGACCCAGTACTTC
-	-	15	TRBV6-6	TRBJ1-5	CASTPTGVSNQPQHF	TGTGCCAGCACCCCGACAGGAGTTAGCAATCAGCCCCAGCATTTT
once	TRBD2	18	TRBV6-2/TRBV6-3	TRBJ2-2	CASSTWREGQRDTGELFF	TGTGCCAGCAGTACGTGGAGGGAGGGCCAGCGGGATACCGGGGAGCTGTTTTTT
few	TRBD2	17	TRBV27	TRBJ2-1	CASSSLGVLAGHNEQFF	TGTGCCAGCAGTTCCCTCGGGGTCCTAGCGGGGCACAATGAGCAGTTCTTC
-	-	12	TRBV5-1	TRBJ2-2	CASSSNTGELFF	TGCGCCAGCAGCTCTAACACCGGGGAGCTGTTTTTT
-	TRBD1	16	TRBV7-8	TRBJ2-1	CASSLTAGQGYNEQFF	TGTGCCAGCAGCCTAACCGCGGGACAGGGCTACAATGAGCAGTTCTTC
-	TRBD1	13	TRBV11-2	TRBJ2-1	CASSPDRGNEQFF	TGTGCCAGCAGCCCAGACAGGGGGAATGAGCAGTTCTTC
once	TRBD1	15	TRBV5-1	TRBJ1-1	CASSLQGTANTEAFF	TGCGCCAGCAGCTTGCAGGGGACAGCCAACACTGAAGCTTTCTTT
-	-	13	TRBV18	TRBJ1-5	CASSPGGDQPQHF	TGTGCCAGCTCACCGGGGGGTGACCAGCCCCAGCATTTT
many	-	13	TRBV2	TRBJ2-2	CASSDGTIGELFF	TGTGCCAGCAGTGATGGCACTATCGGGGAGCTGTTTTTT
-	-	14	TRBV30	TRBJ1-5	CAWSAGKGGQPQHF	TGTGCCTGGAGCGCCGGGAAGGGCGGTCAGCCCCAGCATTTT
-	-	12	TRBV7-8	TRBJ2-1	CASSRERSEQFF	TGTGCCAGCAGCCGAGAGCGGAGTGAGCAGTTCTTC
-	-	15	TRBV7-9	TRBJ1-5	CASSLSASPNQPQHF	TGTGCCAGCAGCTTAAGCGCCAGTCCCAATCAGCCCCAGCATTTT
-	TRBD1	15	TRBV7-2	TRBJ1-2	CASSLLQGANYGYTF	TGTGCCAGCAGCTTACTGCAGGGGGCTAACTATGGCTACACCTTC
-	-	14	TRBV7-3	TRBJ1-6	CASSFGTENSPLHF	TGTGCCAGCAGCTTTGGTACAGAAAATTCACCCCTCCACTTT
-	TRBD1	16	TRBV9	TRBJ1-6	CASSVETGGRNSPLHF	TGTGCCAGCAGCGTGGAGACAGGGGGCCGTAATTCACCCCTCCACTTT
-	TRBD1	17	TRBV5-1	TRBJ1-6	CASSLVGTGFFISPLHF	TGCGCCAGCAGCTTGGTTGGGACAGGGTTTTTTATTTCACCCCTCCACTTT
-	TRBD2	16	TRBV27	TRBJ2-1	CASSLFWTSGSDEQFF	TGTGCCAGCAGTTTATTCTGGACTAGCGGGAGCGATGAGCAGTTCTTC